This T cell receptor beta chain was sequenced in a study of CD8 T cells in Susac syndrome. CDR1 and CDR2 (germline): SGHVS, FNYEAQ. Trimming took 6 bases from V and 5 from J, leaving 11 bases between them. CDR3 length equals 14 residues. The authors carried out high-throughput sequencing of TCR beta. They applied it to CD8+ and CD4+ T cells obtained from blood. The study used treatment-naive patients who had stable or active relapsing-remitting disease as multiple sclerosis controls. FACS enriched CD8+ TEMRA cells, while bulk CD8+ and CD4+ were negatively isolated. Reverse transcription used roughly 0.45 to 1 ug RNA and random hexamers. TCRdb itself ran the immunoSEQ multiplex PCR reads through MiXCR, one entry per CDR3 protein. The data hold a few hundred thousand distinct CDR3 sequences, with more than 80% observed a single time.

The V call is TRBV7-6, the J call TRBJ1-6; a weak D match, TRBD1 (5 bases). The sample consisted of CD8+ T cells from PBMCs. This clonotype was obtained from a human donor with multiple sclerosis. The chain's CDR3 is CASSRDGDNSPLHF. As DNA, the CDR3 is TGTGCCAGCAGTCGGGACGGTGATAATTCACCCCTCCACTTT.